This T cell receptor beta chain came from a study of T cell changes during pregnancy in multiple sclerosis. This CDR3 spans 15 amino acids. V gave up 6 bases and J gave up 2 bases; unmatched junction bases: 2. Germline CDR1 is SEHNR and CDR2 is FQNEAQ (reference sequence). Generated by immunoSEQ multiplex PCR, the TCRdb table keeps only in-frame clones and is missing some. The table shows approximately 21,000 clones, with roughly nine tenths occurring only once. The starting material was CD8+ T cells from peripheral blood mononuclear cells, obtained in the third trimester of pregnancy. This clonotype was obtained from a female donor in good health, enrolled as a control in a pregnancy study. The V and J genes are TRBV7-9 and TRBJ2-6; 9 bases are shared with TRBD1. The CDR3 DNA follows: TGTGCCAGCAGAAGACAGGGGGCTGGGGCCAACGTCCTGACTTTC. Translation gives CASRRQGAGANVLTF.